This T cell receptor (beta chain) stems from a study of T cell changes during pregnancy in multiple sclerosis. This table comes from immunoSEQ multiplex PCR, and its TCRdb copy is limited to in-frame clones, with some not included. This sample yields about 59,000 clones, of which approximately 90% are seen a single time; 0.89% belongs to the top ten. Here the sequenced sample was peripheral blood, taken in the first trimester of pregnancy. The origin of this receptor is a female donor in good health, enrolled as a control in a pregnancy study.

CDR3 amino acids: CASSQGQGVAFF. CDR3 DNA: TGTGCCAGCAGCCAAGGACAGGGGGTCGCTTTCTTT. The chain employs TRBV5-6 and TRBJ1-1, with TRBD1 matching 10 bases. The CDR3 sequence is 12 residues long. Per germline, CDR1 SGHDT and CDR2 YYEEEE. The V segment lost 4 bases and the J segment 11 bases; nucleotides outside the gene matches: 5.